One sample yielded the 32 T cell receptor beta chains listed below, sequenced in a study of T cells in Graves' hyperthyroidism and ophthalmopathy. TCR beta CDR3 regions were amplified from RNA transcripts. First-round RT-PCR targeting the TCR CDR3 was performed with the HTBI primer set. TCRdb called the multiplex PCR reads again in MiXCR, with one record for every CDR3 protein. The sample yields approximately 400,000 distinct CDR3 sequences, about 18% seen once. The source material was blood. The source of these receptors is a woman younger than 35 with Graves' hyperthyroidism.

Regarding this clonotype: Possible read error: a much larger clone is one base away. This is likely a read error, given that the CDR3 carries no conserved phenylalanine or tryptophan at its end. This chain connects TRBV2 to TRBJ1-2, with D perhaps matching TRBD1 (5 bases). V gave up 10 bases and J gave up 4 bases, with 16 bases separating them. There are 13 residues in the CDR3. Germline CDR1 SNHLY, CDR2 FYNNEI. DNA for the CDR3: TGTGCCACCGAACCTGACAGCCCCTATGGCTACACCGTC. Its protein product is CATEPDSPYGYTV.

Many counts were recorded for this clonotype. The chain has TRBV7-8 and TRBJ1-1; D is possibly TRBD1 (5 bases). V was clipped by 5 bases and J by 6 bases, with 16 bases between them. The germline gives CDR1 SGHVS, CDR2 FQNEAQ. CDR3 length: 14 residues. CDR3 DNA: TGTGCCAGCAGCGAGTCGCACAGGAATCCTGAAGCTTTCTTT. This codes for CASSESHRNPEAFF.

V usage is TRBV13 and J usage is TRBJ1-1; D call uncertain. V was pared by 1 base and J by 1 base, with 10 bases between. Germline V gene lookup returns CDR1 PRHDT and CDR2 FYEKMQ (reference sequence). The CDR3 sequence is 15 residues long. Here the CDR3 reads CASSLEPWGNTEAFF. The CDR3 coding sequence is TGTGCCAGCAGCTTAGAACCGTGGGGGAACACTGAAGCTTTCTTT.

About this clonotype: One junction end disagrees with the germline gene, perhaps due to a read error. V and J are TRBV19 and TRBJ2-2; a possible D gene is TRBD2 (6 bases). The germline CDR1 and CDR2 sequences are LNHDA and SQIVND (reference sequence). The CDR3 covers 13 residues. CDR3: CASSPQGTGGLFF. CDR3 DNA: TGTGCCAGTAGTCCCCAGGGCACCGGGGGGCTGTTTTTT.

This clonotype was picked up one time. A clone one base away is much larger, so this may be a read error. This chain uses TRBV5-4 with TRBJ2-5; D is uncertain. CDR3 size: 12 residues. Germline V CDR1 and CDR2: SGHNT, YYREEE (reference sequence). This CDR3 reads CASSTGDESQYF. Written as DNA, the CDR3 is TGTGCCAGCAGTACTGGCGATGAGAGCCAGTACTTC.

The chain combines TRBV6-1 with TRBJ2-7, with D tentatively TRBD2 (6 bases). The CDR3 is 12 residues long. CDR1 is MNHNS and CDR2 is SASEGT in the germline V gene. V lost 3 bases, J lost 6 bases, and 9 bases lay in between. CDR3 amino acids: CASSDPGVEQYF. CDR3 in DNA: TGTGCCAGCAGTGATCCGGGGGTCGAGCAGTACTTC.

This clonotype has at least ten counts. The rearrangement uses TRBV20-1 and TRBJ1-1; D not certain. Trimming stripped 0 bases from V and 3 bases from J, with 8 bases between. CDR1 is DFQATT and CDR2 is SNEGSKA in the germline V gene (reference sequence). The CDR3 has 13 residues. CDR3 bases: TGCAGTGCTAGAGATCGCCGAGACACTGAAGCTTTCTTT. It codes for CSARDRRDTEAFF.

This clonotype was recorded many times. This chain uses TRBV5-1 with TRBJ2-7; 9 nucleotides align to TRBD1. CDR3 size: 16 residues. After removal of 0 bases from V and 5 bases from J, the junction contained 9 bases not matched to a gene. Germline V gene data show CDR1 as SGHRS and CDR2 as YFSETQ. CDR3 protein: CASSLALGQGTNEQYF. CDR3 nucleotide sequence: TGCGCCAGCAGCTTGGCCCTCGGACAGGGGACGAACGAGCAGTACTTC.

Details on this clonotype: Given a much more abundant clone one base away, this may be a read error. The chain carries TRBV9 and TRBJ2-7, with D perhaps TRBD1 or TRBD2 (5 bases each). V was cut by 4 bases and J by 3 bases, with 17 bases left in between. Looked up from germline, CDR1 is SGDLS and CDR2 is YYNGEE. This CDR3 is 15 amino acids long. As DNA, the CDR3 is TGTGCCAGCAGCATAGCTACGGGGCAGATCTACGAGCAGTACTTC. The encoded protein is CASSIATGQIYEQYF.

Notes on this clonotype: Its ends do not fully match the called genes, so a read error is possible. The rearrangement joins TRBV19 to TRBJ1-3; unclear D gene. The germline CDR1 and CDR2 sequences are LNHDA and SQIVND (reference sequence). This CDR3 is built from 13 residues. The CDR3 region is CATPSLSGNTIYF. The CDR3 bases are TGTGCCACCCCGTCTCTCTCTGGAAACACTATATATTTT.

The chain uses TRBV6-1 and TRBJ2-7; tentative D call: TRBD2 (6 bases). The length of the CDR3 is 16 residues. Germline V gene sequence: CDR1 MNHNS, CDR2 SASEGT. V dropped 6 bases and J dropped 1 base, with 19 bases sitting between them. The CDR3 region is CASSQVGTEGSYEQYF. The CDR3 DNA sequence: TGTGCCAGCAGCCAAGTGGGGACGGAGGGTTCCTACGAGCAGTACTTC.

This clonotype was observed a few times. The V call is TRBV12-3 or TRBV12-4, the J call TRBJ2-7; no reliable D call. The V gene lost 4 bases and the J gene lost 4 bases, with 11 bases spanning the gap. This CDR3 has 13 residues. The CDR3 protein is CASSWKREYEQYF. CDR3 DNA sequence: TGTGCCAGCAGTTGGAAAAGAGAGTACGAGCAGTACTTC.

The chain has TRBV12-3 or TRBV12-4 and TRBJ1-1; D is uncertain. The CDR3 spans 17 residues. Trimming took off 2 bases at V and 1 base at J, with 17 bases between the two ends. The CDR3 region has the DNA TGTGCCAGCAGTTTATTTGGCAGGTCTAGATCGAACACTGAAGCTTTCTTT. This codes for CASSLFGRSRSNTEAFF.

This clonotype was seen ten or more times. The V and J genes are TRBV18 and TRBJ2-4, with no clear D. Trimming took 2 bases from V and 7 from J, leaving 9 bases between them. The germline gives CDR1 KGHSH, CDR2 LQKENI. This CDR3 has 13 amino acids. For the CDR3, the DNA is TGTGCCAGCTCACCATCAGTGGGGAACATTCAGTACTTC. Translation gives CASSPSVGNIQYF. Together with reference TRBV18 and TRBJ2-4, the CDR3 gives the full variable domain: NAGVMQNPRHLVRRRGQEARLRCSPMKGHSHVYWYRQLPEEGLKFMVYLQKENIIDESGMPKERFSAEFPKEGPSILRIQQVVRGDSAAYFCASSPSVGNIQYFGAGTRLSVL.

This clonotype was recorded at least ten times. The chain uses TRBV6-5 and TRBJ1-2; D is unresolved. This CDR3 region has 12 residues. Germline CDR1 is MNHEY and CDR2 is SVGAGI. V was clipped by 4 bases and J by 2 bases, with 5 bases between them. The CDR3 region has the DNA TGTGCCAGCAGTTTTGGCAACTATGGCTACACCTTC. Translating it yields CASSFGNYGYTF.

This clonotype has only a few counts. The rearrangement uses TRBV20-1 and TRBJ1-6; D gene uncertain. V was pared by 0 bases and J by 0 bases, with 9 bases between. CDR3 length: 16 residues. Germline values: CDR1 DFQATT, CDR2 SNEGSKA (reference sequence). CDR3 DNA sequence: TGCAGTGCTAGAGATCGTAGGAGCTCCTATAATTCACCCCTCCACTTT. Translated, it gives CSARDRRSSYNSPLHF.

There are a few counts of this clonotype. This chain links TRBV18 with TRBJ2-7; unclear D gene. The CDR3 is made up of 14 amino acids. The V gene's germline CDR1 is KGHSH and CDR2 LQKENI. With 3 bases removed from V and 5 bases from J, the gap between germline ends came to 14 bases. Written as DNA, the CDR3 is TGTGCCAGCTCACCGAGAAATAACCGGAACGAGCAGTACTTC. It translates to CASSPRNNRNEQYF.

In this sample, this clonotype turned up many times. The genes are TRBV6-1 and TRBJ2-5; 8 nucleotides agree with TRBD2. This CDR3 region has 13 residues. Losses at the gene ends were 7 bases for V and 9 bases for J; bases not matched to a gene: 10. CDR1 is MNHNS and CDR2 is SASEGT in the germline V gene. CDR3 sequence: CASKPTSSGAQYF. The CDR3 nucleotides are TGTGCCAGCAAGCCCACAAGTAGCGGGGCCCAGTACTTC.

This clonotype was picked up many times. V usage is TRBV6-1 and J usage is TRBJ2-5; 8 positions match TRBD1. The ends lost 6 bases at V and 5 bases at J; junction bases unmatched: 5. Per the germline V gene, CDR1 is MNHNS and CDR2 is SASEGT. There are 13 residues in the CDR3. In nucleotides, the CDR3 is TGTGCCAGCAGGGGACAGGTCGCGGAGACCCAGTACTTC. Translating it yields CASRGQVAETQYF.

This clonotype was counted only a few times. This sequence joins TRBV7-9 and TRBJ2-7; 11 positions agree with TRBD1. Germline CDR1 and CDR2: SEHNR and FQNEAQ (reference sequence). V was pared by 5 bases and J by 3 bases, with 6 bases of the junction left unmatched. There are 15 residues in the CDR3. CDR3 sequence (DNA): TGTGCCAGCAGCCGGGACAGGGGGTCGGGCTACGAGCAGTACTTC. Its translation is CASSRDRGSGYEQYF.

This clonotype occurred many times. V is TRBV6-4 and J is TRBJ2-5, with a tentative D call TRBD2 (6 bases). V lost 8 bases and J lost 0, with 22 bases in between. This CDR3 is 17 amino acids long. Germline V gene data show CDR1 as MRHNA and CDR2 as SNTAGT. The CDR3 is CASLTSSAPHDQETQYF. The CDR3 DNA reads TGTGCCAGCCTGACGTCTAGCGCTCCACATGACCAAGAGACCCAGTACTTC.

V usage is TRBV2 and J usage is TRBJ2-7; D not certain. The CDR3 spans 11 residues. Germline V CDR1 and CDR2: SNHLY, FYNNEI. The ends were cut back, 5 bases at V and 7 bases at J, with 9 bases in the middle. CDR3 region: CASSREWEQYF. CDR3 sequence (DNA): TGTGCCAGCAGTCGAGAGTGGGAGCAGTACTTC. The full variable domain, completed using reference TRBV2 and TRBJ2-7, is EPEVTQTPSHQVTQMGQEVILRCVPISNHLYFYWYRQILGQKVEFLVSFYNNEISEKSEIFDDQFSVERPDGSNFTLKIRSTKLEDSAMYFCASSREWEQYFGPGTRLTVT.

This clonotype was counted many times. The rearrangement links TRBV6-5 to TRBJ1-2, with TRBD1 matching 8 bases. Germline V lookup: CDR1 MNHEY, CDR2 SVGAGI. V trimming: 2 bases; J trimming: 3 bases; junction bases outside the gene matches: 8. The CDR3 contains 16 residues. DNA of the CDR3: TGTGCCAGCAGTTACCGACGGGACAGGTTCGACTATGGCTACACCTTC. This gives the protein CASSYRRDRFDYGYTF.

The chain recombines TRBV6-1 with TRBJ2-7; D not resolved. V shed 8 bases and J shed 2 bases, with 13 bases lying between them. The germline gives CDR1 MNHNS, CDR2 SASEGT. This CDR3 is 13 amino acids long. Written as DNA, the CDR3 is TGTGCCAGCGGTAAAGCCGTCACCTACGAGCAGTACTTC. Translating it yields CASGKAVTYEQYF.

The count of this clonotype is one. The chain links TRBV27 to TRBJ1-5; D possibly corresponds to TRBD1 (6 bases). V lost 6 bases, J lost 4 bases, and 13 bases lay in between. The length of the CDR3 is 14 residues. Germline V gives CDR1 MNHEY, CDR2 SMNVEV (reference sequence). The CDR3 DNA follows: TGTGCCAGCAGGGTCGGGGGGCTAAATCAGCCCCAGCATTTT. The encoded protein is CASRVGGLNQPQHF.

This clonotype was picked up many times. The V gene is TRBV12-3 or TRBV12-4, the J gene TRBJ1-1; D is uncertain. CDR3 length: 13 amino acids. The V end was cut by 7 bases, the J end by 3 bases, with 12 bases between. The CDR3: CASNQVPDTEAFF. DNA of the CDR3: TGTGCCAGCAACCAAGTCCCCGACACTGAAGCTTTCTTT.

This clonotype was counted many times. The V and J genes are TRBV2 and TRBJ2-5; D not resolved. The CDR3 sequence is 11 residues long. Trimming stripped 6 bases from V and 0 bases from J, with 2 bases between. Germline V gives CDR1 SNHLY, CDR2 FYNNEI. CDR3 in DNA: TGTGCCAGCAGAGACCAAGAGACCCAGTACTTC. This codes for CASRDQETQYF.

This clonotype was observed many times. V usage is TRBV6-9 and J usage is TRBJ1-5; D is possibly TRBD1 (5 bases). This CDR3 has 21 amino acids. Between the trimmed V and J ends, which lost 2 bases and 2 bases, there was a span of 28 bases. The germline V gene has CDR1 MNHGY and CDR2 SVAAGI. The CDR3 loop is CASSYKDPGFFPLGGNQPQHF. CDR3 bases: TGTGCCAGCAGTTATAAGGACCCAGGGTTTTTTCCCCTAGGTGGCAATCAGCCCCAGCATTTT.

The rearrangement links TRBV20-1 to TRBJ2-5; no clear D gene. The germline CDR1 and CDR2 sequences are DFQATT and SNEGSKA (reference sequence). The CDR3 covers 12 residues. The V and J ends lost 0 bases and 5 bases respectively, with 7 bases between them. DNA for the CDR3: TGCAGTGCTAGAGATCGAAGGGAGACCCAGTACTTC. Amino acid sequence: CSARDRRETQYF.

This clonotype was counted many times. For the CDR3, the DNA is TGTGCCAGCAGTCCTACAGGGAGTAGCAATCAGCCCCAGCATTTT. Translation gives CASSPTGSSNQPQHF. The chain is built from TRBV2 and TRBJ1-5, with D tentatively TRBD1 (6 bases). The ends were cut back, 5 bases at V and 0 bases at J, with 11 bases in the middle. Germline V gene data show CDR1 as SNHLY and CDR2 as FYNNEI. The CDR3 has 15 amino acids.

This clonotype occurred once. The CDR3 DNA reads as TGCAGCGTTGTGGGGCAGGCGAACACTGAAGCTTTCTTT. It is translated as CSVVGQANTEAFF. V gene TRBV29-1 combines with J gene TRBJ1-1, with D possibly being TRBD1 (5 bases). Trimming shortened V by 4 bases and J by 1 base, and 10 bases separated the two germline ends. The CDR3 has 13 residues. Looked up from germline, CDR1 is SQVTM and CDR2 is ANQGSEA.

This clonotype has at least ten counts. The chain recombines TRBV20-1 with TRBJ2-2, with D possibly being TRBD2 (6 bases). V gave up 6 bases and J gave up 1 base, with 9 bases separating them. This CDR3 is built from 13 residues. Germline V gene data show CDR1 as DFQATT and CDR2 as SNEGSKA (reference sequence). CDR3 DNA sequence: TGCAGTGCGCGGGGCTTGAACACCGGGGAGCTGTTTTTT. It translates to CSARGLNTGELFF.